This T cell receptor (beta chain) was retrieved from a study of identical twins. General study points: The study found that models underestimated out-of-frame TCR alpha sharing in monozygotic twins.

Healthy Caucasians alone served as donors. J gave up 1 base and V 2 bases, and 2 bases lay outside the gene matches. This CDR3 spans 16 amino acids. Germline V gives CDR1 SGHNT, CDR2 YYREEE (reference sequence). Template switching (which added a universal primer site) was used, and cDNA carried unique molecular identifiers. Using its own MiXCR run on the 5' RACE reads, TCRdb lists one record per CDR3 protein. This table holds roughly 630,000 distinct CDR3 sequences, around 7.5% found once. Ten or more counts support this clonotype. Its specificity is unknown. The data also belong to a second study, concerning yellow fever vaccine responses in identical twins.

This clonotype was sampled from a woman younger than 30 in good health. The sample comprised PBMCs. The V call is TRBV5-4, the J call TRBJ2-3; 12 bases fit TRBD2. The CDR3 sequence is CASSFRTSGGTDTQYF. As DNA, the CDR3 is TGTGCCAGCAGCTTCAGGACTAGCGGGGGCACAGATACGCAGTATTTT.